The 8 T cell receptor beta chains in this list originate from one sample, sequenced in a study of vaccination and CD4 T cells after COVID-19. Indicated treatment: roughly ten-day PBMC culture with coronavirus spike peptide pools or control peptides (ViraFEST assay). An Oncomine TCR Beta short-read assay was used to sequence the DNA from cultured CD4+ T cells. TCRdb reprocessed the PCR reads via MiXCR and lists one record per CDR3 protein. The sample yields 15,000 to 20,000 distinct CDR3 sequences, about 40% seen once. No cognate antigen is known for these TCRs. The sample here was CD4+ T cells from blood, cultured in vitro, taken before SARS-CoV-2 vaccination. The receptors shown here come from a human donor who received a COVID-19 vaccine.

This chain connects TRBV2 to TRBJ1-1, with D uncertain. The V and J ends lost 3 bases and 1 base respectively, with 9 bases between them. Germline CDR1 is SNHLY and CDR2 is FYNNEI. This CDR3 has 14 residues. CDR3 DNA: TGTGCCAGCAGTGAGGCCGCCCGGAACACTGAAGCTTTCTTT. It specifies CASSEAARNTEAFF.

Note on this clonotype: A junction boundary mismatches the germline segment, possibly from a read error. The genes are TRBV9 and TRBJ2-7; the D gene could be TRBD1 or TRBD2 (6 bases each). Germline V gene sequence: CDR1 SGDLS, CDR2 YYNGEE. The CDR3 spans 16 residues. Written as DNA, the CDR3 is TGTGCCAGCAGCGTAGGAAGTTTGGGGGGCTCCTACGAGCAGTGCTTC. Encoded protein: CASSVGSLGGSYEQCF.

The genes are TRBV19 and TRBJ1-2; 9 bases align to TRBD1. V lost 3 bases, J lost 1 base, and 6 bases stayed unmatched. This CDR3 spans 16 amino acids. Germline V CDR1 and CDR2: LNHDA, SQIVND (reference sequence). The CDR3 sequence is CASSILGQGLNYGYTF. CDR3 nucleotide sequence: TGTGCCAGTAGTATTCTGGGACAGGGCCTTAACTATGGCTACACCTTC.

The CDR3 is CASSLNGQGHHGYTF. The CDR3 DNA sequence: TGTGCCAGCTCACTTAACGGGCAAGGGCACCATGGCTACACCTTC. The rearrangement uses TRBV18 and TRBJ1-2, with unresolved D. V was clipped by 4 bases and J by 6 bases, with 18 bases between them. Looked up from germline, CDR1 is KGHSH and CDR2 is LQKENI. The CDR3 has 15 residues. Supplemented by reference TRBV18 and TRBJ1-2, the full variable domain reads NAGVMQNPRHLVRRRGQEARLRCSPMKGHSHVYWYRQLPEEGLKFMVYLQKENIIDESGMPKERFSAEFPKEGPSILRIQQVVRGDSAAYFCASSLNGQGHHGYTFGSGTRLTVV.

V gene TRBV7-9 combines with J gene TRBJ1-3, with 10 bases lining up with TRBD1. This CDR3 is built from 16 residues. The germline V gene has CDR1 SEHNR and CDR2 FQNEAQ (reference sequence). The J segment lost 2 bases and the V segment lost 5 bases, leaving 6 bases of the junction unmatched. The CDR3 nucleotides are TGTGCCAGCAGCCCAAGAGGGACAGGGGCTGGAAACACCATATATTTT. It is translated as CASSPRGTGAGNTIYF.

This clonotype was detected once. The chain links TRBV7-2 to TRBJ2-5, with TRBD1 matching 7 bases. The germline gives CDR1 SGHTA, CDR2 FQGNSA. CDR3 size: 15 residues. Trimming removed 5 bases from V and 5 bases from J; junction bases left unmatched: 11. This chain's CDR3 is CASSQNYRGRETQYF. The CDR3 nucleotides read TGTGCCAGCAGCCAGAATTACAGGGGCCGGGAGACCCAGTACTTC. Together with reference TRBV7-2 and TRBJ2-5, the CDR3 gives the full variable domain: GAGVSQSPSNKVTEKGKDVELRCDPISGHTALYWYRQSLGQGLEFLIYFQGNSAPDKSGLPSDRFSAERTGGSVSTLTIQRTQQEDSAVYLCASSQNYRGRETQYFGPGTRLLVL.

The chain's CDR3 is CASSLGTGGSGNTIYF. CDR3 nucleotides: TGTGCCAGCAGCCTAGGGACAGGGGGCTCTGGAAACACCATATATTTT. The chain recombines TRBV7-2 with TRBJ1-3, with 11 bases matching TRBD1. V gave up 5 bases and J gave up 0 bases; unmatched junction bases: 3. The CDR3 runs 16 residues. Germline V gene lookup returns CDR1 SGHTA and CDR2 FQGNSA.

This clonotype was picked up a small number of times. The chain's CDR3 is CSASAGSTDTQYF. In DNA, the CDR3 is TGCAGTGCCTCGGCGGGGAGCACAGATACGCAGTATTTT. The chain joins TRBV20-1 to TRBJ2-3; a possible D gene is TRBD2 (6 bases). V gave up 6 bases and J gave up 0 bases, with 10 bases separating them. CDR3 size: 13 residues. Germline V gene data show CDR1 as DFQATT and CDR2 as SNEGSKA (reference sequence).